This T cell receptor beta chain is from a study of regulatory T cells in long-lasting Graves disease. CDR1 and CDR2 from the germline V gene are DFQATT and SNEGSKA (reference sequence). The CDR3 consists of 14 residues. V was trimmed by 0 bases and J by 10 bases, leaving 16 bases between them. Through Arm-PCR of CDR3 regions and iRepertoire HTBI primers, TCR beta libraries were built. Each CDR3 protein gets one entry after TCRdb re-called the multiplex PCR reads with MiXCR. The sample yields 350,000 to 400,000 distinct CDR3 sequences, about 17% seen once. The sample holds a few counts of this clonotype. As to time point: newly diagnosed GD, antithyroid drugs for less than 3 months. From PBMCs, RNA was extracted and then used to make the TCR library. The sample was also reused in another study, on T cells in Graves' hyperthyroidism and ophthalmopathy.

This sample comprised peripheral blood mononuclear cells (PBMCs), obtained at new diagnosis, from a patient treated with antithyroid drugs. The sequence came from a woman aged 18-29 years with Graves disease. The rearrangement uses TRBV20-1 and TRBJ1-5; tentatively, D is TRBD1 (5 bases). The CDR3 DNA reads TGCAGTGCTAGAGACCTTCAAGACAGCCAACCCCAGCATTTT. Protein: CSARDLQDSQPQHF.